A single sample gave rise to the 25 T cell receptor beta chains below, sequenced in a study of spatial heterogeneity in lung cancer. Time point reported: blood at routine non-recurrence follow-up after resection. Sequencing covered unsorted whole RNA taken from tumor, nontumor lung or frozen PBMC. Each CDR3 protein is one row after TCRdb ran MiXCR on the 5' RACE reads. The sample includes some 120,000 distinct CDR3 sequences, 9% to 15% of them seen just once. This specimen was PBMCs, taken at follow-up. These TCRs come from a male donor with early-stage non-small cell lung cancer.

The sample holds a few counts of this clonotype. This chain links TRBV11-3 with TRBJ2-5, with 12 bases that match TRBD1. Germline trimming cut 5 bases from V and 5 bases from J; bases unmatched to any gene: 12. Germline V CDR1 and CDR2: SGHNT, YENEEA. The CDR3 has 17 amino acids. The CDR3 sequence is CASSPPRDRGRGETQYF. The CDR3 bases are TGTGCCAGCAGCCCACCCCGGGACAGGGGGCGCGGGGAGACCCAGTACTTC.

At least ten counts were recorded for this clonotype. CDR3 sequence reads: CSAILYEQYF. For the CDR3, the DNA is TGCAGTGCTATACTCTACGAGCAGTACTTC. V and J are TRBV20-1 and TRBJ2-7, with D hard to call. The ends were cut back, 4 bases at V and 3 bases at J, with 4 bases in the middle. CDR1 DFQATT and CDR2 SNEGSKA come from the germline V gene (reference sequence). This CDR3 spans 10 amino acids.

The rearrangement uses TRBV10-3 and TRBJ2-7; 7 nucleotides match TRBD1. Trimming took 5 bases from V and 5 from J; bases not matched to a gene: 9. CDR1 is ENHRY, CDR2 SYGVKD, per germline. The CDR3 runs to 14 residues. As DNA, the CDR3 is TGTGCCATCAGTAAAAGGACAGGTCAAGACGAGCAGTACTTC. As protein: CAISKRTGQDEQYF.

The gene calls are TRBV12-3 or TRBV12-4 and TRBJ1-1, with TRBD1 matching 7 bases. Losses at the gene ends were 5 bases for V and 3 bases for J; bases not matched to a gene: 9. This CDR3 has 15 residues. The CDR3 region has the DNA TGTGCCAGCAGTCGAACAGGGGTTAGGGACACTGAAGCTTTCTTT. Translation gives CASSRTGVRDTEAFF.

The V call is TRBV6-2 or TRBV6-3, the J call TRBJ1-1, with D unclear. Germline V lookup: CDR1 MNHEY, CDR2 SVGEGT. Trimming pared 5 bases from V and 4 bases from J, leaving 14 bases between. This CDR3 contains 14 residues. The CDR3 bases are TGTGCCAGCAGTGCACATAACCCGGCCACTGAAGCTTTCTTT. Its translation: CASSAHNPATEAFF.

This clonotype was counted ten times or more. The chain combines TRBV7-2 with TRBJ2-7; D is unresolved. Trimming pared 5 bases from V and 3 bases from J, leaving 8 bases between. The CDR3 covers 12 residues. CDR1 and CDR2 from the germline V gene are SGHTA and FQGNSA. This chain's CDR3 is CASSRQSYEQYF. DNA for the CDR3: TGTGCCAGCAGCCGACAAAGCTACGAGCAGTACTTC. Full variable domain (missing parts from reference TRBV7-2 and TRBJ2-7): GAGVSQSPSNKVTEKGKDVELRCDPISGHTALYWYRQSLGQGLEFLIYFQGNSAPDKSGLPSDRFSAERTGGSVSTLTIQRTQQEDSAVYLCASSRQSYEQYFGPGTRLTVT.

The rearrangement links TRBV29-1 to TRBJ2-5; D perhaps matches TRBD2 (6 bases). Germline CDR1 and CDR2: SQVTM and ANQGSEA. Trimming took 4 bases from V and 7 from J, leaving 22 bases between them. The length of the CDR3 is 15 residues. The CDR3 sequence: CSVAPPGVLIWTQYF. The CDR3 nucleotides are TGCAGCGTTGCCCCCCCGGGGGTACTTATTTGGACCCAGTACTTC.

This chain links TRBV7-2 with TRBJ2-6; D remains unclear. Looked up from germline, CDR1 is SGHTA and CDR2 is FQGNSA. The CDR3 contains 15 residues. The V end lost 2 bases, the J end lost 0 bases, and 5 bases lay between the germline ends. CDR3 in amino acids: CASSLLGSGANVLTF. The CDR3 coding sequence is TGTGCCAGCAGCTTACTTGGCTCTGGGGCCAACGTCCTGACTTTC.

At least ten counts were recorded for this clonotype. J is TRBJ2-1 and V is TRBV9, with a weak D call TRBD2 (5 bases). The CDR3 sequence is 14 residues long. Germline CDR1 is SGDLS and CDR2 is YYNGEE. The V and J ends lost 0 bases and 10 bases respectively, with 14 bases between them. The CDR3 region has the DNA TGTGCCAGCAGCGTAGTACTTGAGGGCGGCGAGCAGTTCTTC. Translation: CASSVVLEGGEQFF.

The chain recombines TRBV10-3 with TRBJ2-1; no clear D gene. Trimming took off 0 bases at V and 6 bases at J, with 9 bases between the two ends. Looked up from germline, CDR1 is ENHRY and CDR2 is SYGVKD. This CDR3 contains 14 residues. Here the CDR3 DNA reads TGTGCCATCAGTGAGTCGCAGAGTAGCAATGAGCAGTTCTTC. Encoded protein: CAISESQSSNEQFF.

This clonotype appeared a few times. The CDR3 protein is CASSGGYATGELFF. The CDR3 bases are TGCGCCAGCTCCGGCGGCTACGCGACCGGGGAGCTGTTTTTT. The genes are TRBV5-1 and TRBJ2-2, with D uncertain. Trimming removed 7 bases from V and 5 bases from J, with 15 bases in between. The germline V gene encodes CDR1 SGHRS and CDR2 YFSETQ. CDR3 size: 14 residues.

This clonotype was recorded at least ten times. The rearrangement links TRBV10-1 to TRBJ2-7, with D hard to call. The CDR3 loop spans 14 amino acids. The germline gives CDR1 WNHNN, CDR2 SYGVQD (reference sequence). V lost 5 bases and J lost 2, with 13 bases in between. CDR3: CASSLGPGPYEQYF. The DNA of the CDR3 is TGCGCCAGCAGTCTAGGGCCGGGTCCCTACGAGCAGTACTTC.

This clonotype appeared a few times. The rearrangement uses TRBV6-2 or TRBV6-3 and TRBJ2-7; D is undetermined. V was pared by 6 bases and J by 5 bases, with 14 bases between. Germline assignment: CDR1 MNHEY and CDR2 SVGEGT. This CDR3 has 13 residues. The CDR3 loop reads CASRVPRSHEQYF. The DNA for the CDR3 is TGTGCCAGCAGGGTCCCCAGGAGCCACGAGCAGTACTTC.

This clonotype was recorded a few times. The J gene is TRBJ1-2, the V gene TRBV11-2; possible D gene TRBD1, 5 bases. The CDR3 covers 15 residues. V shed 5 bases and J shed 0 bases, with 13 bases lying between them. Germline V CDR1 and CDR2: SGHAT, FQNNGV. Written as DNA, the CDR3 is TGTGCCAGCAGCCAAGGACAATTAGCTAACTATGGCTACACCTTC. Its translation is CASSQGQLANYGYTF.

Ten or more counts support this clonotype. This chain uses TRBV6-5 with TRBJ2-3; no clear D gene. This CDR3 is built from 15 residues. Germline CDR1 is MNHEY and CDR2 is SVGAGI. The ends were cut back, 2 bases at V and 1 base at J, with 10 bases in the middle. The CDR3 DNA reads as TGTGCCAGCAGTTACGGATCTTACCGCACAGATACGCAGTATTTT. Protein sequence: CASSYGSYRTDTQYF.

The sample holds many counts of this clonotype. The chain has TRBV7-6 and TRBJ2-7; TRBD2 matches 9 bases. In germline, CDR1 is SGHVS, CDR2 FNYEAQ. The CDR3 sequence is 15 residues long. Losses at the gene ends were 4 bases for V and 3 bases for J; bases not matched to a gene: 7. The CDR3 loop reads CASSSLASGVYEQYF. CDR3 bases: TGTGCCAGCAGCTCTTTGGCTAGCGGGGTCTACGAGCAGTACTTC.

This clonotype was observed many times. The rearrangement links TRBV29-1 to TRBJ2-7, with TRBD2 matching over 13 bases. J gave up 4 bases and V 7 bases, and 4 bases lay outside the gene matches. The CDR3 has 13 residues. Germline CDR1 reads SQVTM; CDR2 reads ANQGSEA. This CDR3 reads CSARTSGGYEQYF. CDR3 bases: TGCAGCGCCCGGACTAGCGGGGGTTACGAGCAGTACTTC.

Only a few counts were recorded for this clonotype. One end of the junction is discordant with germline, which a read error may explain. V usage is TRBV6-5 and J usage is TRBJ1-1; 7 bases line up with TRBD1. This CDR3 has 14 residues. Germline CDR1 reads MNHEY; CDR2 reads SVGAGI. CDR3 sequence (DNA): TGTGCCAGCAGTTACTCGGACAGGAACCTTGAATCTTTCTTT. Protein sequence: CASSYSDRNLESFF.

In this sample, this clonotype turned up a few times. The genes are TRBV18 and TRBJ1-1; D possibly corresponds to TRBD1 (5 bases). The germline V gene encodes CDR1 KGHSH and CDR2 LQKENI. CDR3 length: 14 amino acids. Trimming cost V 3 bases and J 3 bases, with 11 bases left between them. CDR3 nucleotides: TGTGCCAGCTCACCGTCAAGGGGTGACACTGAAGCTTTCTTT. Its translation is CASSPSRGDTEAFF.

This chain links TRBV7-2 with TRBJ2-6; D is possibly TRBD1 (5 bases). V dropped 1 base and J dropped 4 bases, with 8 bases sitting between them. Germline V lookup: CDR1 SGHTA, CDR2 FQGNSA. This CDR3 contains 15 residues. The CDR3 bases are TGTGCCAGCAGCTTAGTAGGGGTAGGGGCCAACGTCCTGACTTTC. Amino acid sequence: CASSLVGVGANVLTF. Looking up the rest from reference TRBV7-2 and TRBJ2-6 gives the full variable domain: GAGVSQSPSNKVTEKGKDVELRCDPISGHTALYWYRQSLGQGLEFLIYFQGNSAPDKSGLPSDRFSAERTGGSVSTLTIQRTQQEDSAVYLCASSLVGVGANVLTFGAGSRLTVL.

In its sample, this clonotype was seen a few times. V usage is TRBV29-1 and J usage is TRBJ2-1, with no clear D. The V and J ends lost 3 bases and 2 bases respectively, with 8 bases between them. Germline CDR1 and CDR2: SQVTM and ANQGSEA. This CDR3 is 13 amino acids long. CDR3 sequence: CSVEGWAYNEQFF. CDR3 bases: TGCAGCGTTGAGGGTTGGGCCTACAATGAGCAGTTCTTC.

This clonotype was counted many times. The chain has TRBV10-3 and TRBJ2-7; 8 positions agree with TRBD1. After removal of 4 bases from V and 1 base from J, the junction contained 3 bases not matched to a gene. This CDR3 spans 14 amino acids. The germline V gene encodes CDR1 ENHRY and CDR2 SYGVKD. This CDR3 is CAISARQGSYEQYF. CDR3 nucleotide sequence: TGTGCCATCAGTGCGCGACAGGGGTCCTACGAGCAGTACTTC.

The chain joins TRBV5-1 to TRBJ2-3, with a tentative D call TRBD2 (5 bases). Germline-derived CDR1 and CDR2 are SGHRS and YFSETQ. The CDR3 totals 16 residues. The V end was cut by 2 bases, the J end by 2 bases, with 15 bases between. The CDR3 DNA is TGCGCCAGCAGCTTCTCCCTTCGAGGGCCCACAGATACGCAGTATTTT. This gives the protein CASSFSLRGPTDTQYF.

By its share, this clonotype is medium-sized. V and J are TRBV29-1 and TRBJ2-3; the D gene is possibly TRBD2 (5 bases). The CDR3 is 14 amino acids. Trimming pared 4 bases from V and 0 bases from J, leaving 11 bases between. CDR1 SQVTM and CDR2 ANQGSEA come from the germline V gene. In nucleotides, the CDR3 is TGCAGCGTTGGATCTCAGCGGAGCACAGATACGCAGTATTTT. This encodes CSVGSQRSTDTQYF.

The sample holds a few counts of this clonotype. This chain uses TRBV6-1 with TRBJ1-5; the D is unclear. The CDR3 spans 12 residues. Germline V gene sequence: CDR1 MNHNS, CDR2 SASEGT. Trimming took 2 bases from V and 5 from J, leaving 4 bases between them. The chain's CDR3 is CASSEIDQPQHF. The CDR3 coding sequence is TGTGCCAGCAGTGAAATCGATCAGCCCCAGCATTTT.